These 8 T cell receptor beta chains share one sample of origin, sequenced in a study of PD-L1 blockade in urothelial cancer. Time point of the sample: peripheral blood 6 weeks after treatment start. TCRdb's copy holds only in-frame clones and misses some; the assay was immunoSEQ multiplex PCR. Altogether about 120,000 clones are present, about 89% being singletons, with the ten largest covering 1.5% to 2%. The sample in question was PBMCs, obtained around atezolizumab (anti-PD-L1) treatment. These receptors were collected from a man aged 60-69 years with urothelial cancer.

This chain links TRBV11-2 with TRBJ1-1; perhaps TRBD1 as D (5 bases). V lost 4 bases to trimming and J lost 7 bases, with 10 bases between them. The CDR3 loop spans 12 amino acids. Germline-derived CDR1 and CDR2 are SGHAT and FQNNGV. In nucleotides, the CDR3 is TGTGCCAGCAGCTCCCAGGGTTTTGAAGCTTTCTTT. Amino acids: CASSSQGFEAFF.

The chain carries TRBV6-1 and TRBJ2-6, with 12 bases that match TRBD2. CDR3 size: 15 residues. Germline CDR1 MNHNS, CDR2 SASEGT. Trimming cost V 8 bases and J 2 bases; bases outside gene matches: 1. CDR3 sequence: CASRTSGTGANVLTF. CDR3 DNA: TGTGCCAGCCGGACTAGCGGGACTGGGGCCAACGTCCTGACTTTC.

The chain links TRBV30 to TRBJ2-7; possible D gene TRBD2, 5 bases. The V gene lost 3 bases and the J gene lost 2 bases, with 14 bases spanning the gap. The V gene's germline CDR1 is GTSNPN and CDR2 SVGIG (reference sequence). The CDR3 covers 14 residues. The CDR3 spells CAWSELGVTYEQYF. The CDR3 bases are TGTGCCTGGAGCGAACTAGGAGTTACCTACGAGCAGTACTTC.

This CDR3 reads CASSLGVAGDQETQYF. The CDR3 nucleotides read TGCGCCAGCAGCTTGGGGGTAGCGGGAGATCAAGAGACCCAGTACTTC. The V and J genes are TRBV5-1 and TRBJ2-5, with TRBD2 identical over 9 bases. With 0 bases clipped from V and 2 bases from J, the junction kept 5 bases outside the gene matches. Germline-derived CDR1 and CDR2 are SGHRS and YFSETQ. The CDR3 runs to 16 residues.

V usage is TRBV7-8 and J usage is TRBJ1-6; 7 bases align to TRBD1. Germline CDR1 and CDR2: SGHVS and FQNEAQ. This CDR3 has 16 amino acids. V was clipped by 2 bases and J by 3 bases; unmatched bases: 4. CDR3 protein: CASSLSDRVYNSPLHF. The CDR3 nucleotides read TGTGCCAGCAGCTTATCCGACAGGGTCTATAATTCACCCCTCCACTTT.

The gene calls are TRBV18 and TRBJ1-1; D not resolved. This CDR3 region has 13 residues. The germline CDR1 and CDR2 sequences are KGHSH and LQKENI. V was shortened by 3 bases and J by 4 bases, with 9 bases between the two germline ends. Here the CDR3 DNA reads TGTGCCAGCTCACCCGGGGTACTCACTGAAGCTTTCTTT. It is translated as CASSPGVLTEAFF.

V usage is TRBV7-2 and J usage is TRBJ2-5; no firm D call. This CDR3 region has 13 residues. V lost 3 bases to trimming and J lost 5 bases, with 10 bases between them. Germline CDR1 is SGHTA and CDR2 is FQGNSA. CDR3 DNA sequence: TGTGCCAGCAGCTTGGGCCATGTGGAGACCCAGTACTTC. This translates into CASSLGHVETQYF.

V usage is TRBV6-5 and J usage is TRBJ1-2; D perhaps matches TRBD1 (6 bases). The CDR3 has 12 residues. In germline, CDR1 is MNHEY, CDR2 SVGAGI. The V and J ends lost 7 bases and 5 bases respectively, with 11 bases between them. CDR3 amino acids: CASKGGQYGYTF. CDR3 sequence (DNA): TGTGCCAGCAAGGGGGGGCAATATGGCTACACCTTC.